The clone carrying this T cell receptor (beta chain) has a handful of counts. The data were taken from a study of T cells after yellow fever vaccination. After removal of 2 bases from V and 4 bases from J, the junction contained 5 bases not matched to a gene. Germline V gene sequence: CDR1 MNHEY, CDR2 SVGAGI. The CDR3 extends over 16 amino acids. TCRdb passed the 5' RACE reads through MiXCR, listing each CDR3 protein once. The repertoire includes approximately 260,000 distinct CDR3 sequences, 13% of them detected once, and less than 0.55% sits in the top ten. This chain connects TRBV6-5 to TRBJ2-3; 11 nucleotides line up with TRBD2. The receptor comes from a man aged 25-45 years who received the YFV17D yellow fever vaccine. The material was CD4+ T cells sorted from PBMCs, obtained 45 days after the yellow fever booster vaccination. CDR3 in amino acids: CASSYISGRVSDTQYF. The CDR3 DNA sequence: TGTGCCAGCAGTTACATTAGCGGGAGGGTTTCAGATACGCAGTATTTT.